This TCR beta chain stems from a study of blood T cells in healthy people across ages. Study-wide findings and caveats: Roughly linear age-related decline in beta diversity appeared, significant by age 40. TCR beta diversity tracked closely with naive T cell percentage.

Together with a sample-barcoded 5' primer, a J-beta primer mix was included in a second PCR lasting about 7 to 11 cycles. A template-switch adaptor containing 12 random nucleotides labeled each cDNA molecule. MiXCR was run by TCRdb on the 5' RACE reads, yielding one entry per CDR3 protein. Of 800,000 to 1,000,000 distinct CDR3 sequences listed, under 50% were seen once; the top ten hold under 15%. The donors, all healthy, were Caucasians living in Russia, aged 6 to 90. Between the trimmed V and J ends, which lost 3 bases and 0 bases, there was a span of 15 bases. CDR1 is DFQATT, CDR2 SNEGSKA, per germline (reference sequence). The CDR3 runs to 16 residues. About this clonotype: No antigen is known for it.

The origin of this receptor is a man under 40 in good health. The chain has TRBV20-1 and TRBJ2-1; possibly TRBD2 for D (6 bases). Sequences were obtained from blood. This CDR3 reads CSASGQRGSSYNEQFF. The CDR3 region has the DNA TGCAGTGCTAGCGGTCAACGGGGGAGCTCCTACAATGAGCAGTTCTTC.